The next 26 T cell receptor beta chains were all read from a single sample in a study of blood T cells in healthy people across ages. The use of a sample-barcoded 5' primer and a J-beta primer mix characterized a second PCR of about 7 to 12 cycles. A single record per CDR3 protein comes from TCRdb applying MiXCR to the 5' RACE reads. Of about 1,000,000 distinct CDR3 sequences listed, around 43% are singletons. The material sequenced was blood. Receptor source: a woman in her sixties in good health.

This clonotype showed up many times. CDR3 region: CAISGLASYNEQFF. The CDR3 DNA reads TGTGCCATCAGTGGACTAGCGTCCTACAATGAGCAGTTCTTC. This chain uses TRBV10-3 with TRBJ2-1; 8 bases line up with TRBD2. In germline, CDR1 is ENHRY, CDR2 SYGVKD. V shed 4 bases and J 1 base; nucleotides not matched to a gene: 0. This CDR3 contains 14 residues.

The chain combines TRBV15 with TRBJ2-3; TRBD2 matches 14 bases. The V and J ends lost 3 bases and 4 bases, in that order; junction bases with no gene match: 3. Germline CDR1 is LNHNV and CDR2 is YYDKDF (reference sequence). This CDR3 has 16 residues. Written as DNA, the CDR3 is TGTGCCACCAGCAGCGGGACTAGCGGGAGTTCAGATACGCAGTATTTT. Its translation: CATSSGTSGSSDTQYF.

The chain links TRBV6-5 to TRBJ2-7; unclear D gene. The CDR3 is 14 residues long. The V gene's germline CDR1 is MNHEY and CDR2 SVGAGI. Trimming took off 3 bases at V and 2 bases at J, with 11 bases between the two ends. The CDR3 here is CASSYTHTTYEQYF. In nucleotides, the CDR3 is TGTGCCAGCAGTTATACTCATACTACCTACGAGCAGTACTTC.

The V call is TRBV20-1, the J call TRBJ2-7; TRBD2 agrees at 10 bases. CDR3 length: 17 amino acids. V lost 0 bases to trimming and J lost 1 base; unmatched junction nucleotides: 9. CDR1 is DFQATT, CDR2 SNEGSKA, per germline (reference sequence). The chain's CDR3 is CSARDGSLAGESYEQYF. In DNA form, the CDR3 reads TGCAGTGCTAGAGATGGTTCGCTAGCGGGAGAATCCTACGAGCAGTACTTC.

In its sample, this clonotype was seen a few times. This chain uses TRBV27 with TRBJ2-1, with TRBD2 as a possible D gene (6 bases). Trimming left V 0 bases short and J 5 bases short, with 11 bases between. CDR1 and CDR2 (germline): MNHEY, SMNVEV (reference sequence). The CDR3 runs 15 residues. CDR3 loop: CASSLSPTRHNEQFF. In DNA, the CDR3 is TGTGCCAGCAGTTTATCCCCGACTAGACACAATGAGCAGTTCTTC.

CDR3 sequence reads: CATTGPNEKLFF. As DNA, the CDR3 is TGTGCCACGACAGGGCCGAATGAAAAACTGTTTTTT. The genes are TRBV7-7 and TRBJ1-4; TRBD1 matches at 7 bases. The CDR3 is 12 amino acids. J gave up 5 bases and V 10 bases, and 4 bases lay outside the gene matches. Germline CDR1 SSHAT, CDR2 FNYEAQ (reference sequence).

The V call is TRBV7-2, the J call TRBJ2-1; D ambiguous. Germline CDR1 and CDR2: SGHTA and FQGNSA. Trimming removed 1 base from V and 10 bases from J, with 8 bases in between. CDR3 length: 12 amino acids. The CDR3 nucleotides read TGTGCCAGCAGCTTAGTCTTCTACGAGCAGTTCTTC. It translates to CASSLVFYEQFF.

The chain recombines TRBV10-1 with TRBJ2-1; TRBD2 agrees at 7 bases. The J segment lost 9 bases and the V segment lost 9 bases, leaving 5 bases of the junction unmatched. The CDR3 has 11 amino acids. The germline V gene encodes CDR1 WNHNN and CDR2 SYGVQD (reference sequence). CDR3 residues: CARMPSGEQFF. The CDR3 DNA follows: TGCGCCAGGATGCCTAGCGGTGAGCAGTTCTTC.

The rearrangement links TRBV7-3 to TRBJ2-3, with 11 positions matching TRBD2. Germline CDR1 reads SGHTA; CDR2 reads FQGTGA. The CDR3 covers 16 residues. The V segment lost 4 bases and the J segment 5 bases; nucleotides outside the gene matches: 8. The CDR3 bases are TGTGCCAGCAGCTCGGGACTAGCGGAAACCGGAGATACGCAGTATTTT. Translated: CASSSGLAETGDTQYF.

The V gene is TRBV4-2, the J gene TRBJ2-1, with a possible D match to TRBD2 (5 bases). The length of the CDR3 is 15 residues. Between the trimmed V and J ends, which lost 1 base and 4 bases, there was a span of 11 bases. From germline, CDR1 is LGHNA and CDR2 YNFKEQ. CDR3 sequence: CASSQVRADYNEQFF. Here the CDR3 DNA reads TGTGCCAGCAGCCAAGTGCGAGCGGATTACAATGAGCAGTTCTTC.

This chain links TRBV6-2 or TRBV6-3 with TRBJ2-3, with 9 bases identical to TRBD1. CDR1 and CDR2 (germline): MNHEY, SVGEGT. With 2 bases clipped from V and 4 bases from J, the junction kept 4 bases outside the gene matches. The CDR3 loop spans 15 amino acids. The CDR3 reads CASSYGQGKSDTQYF. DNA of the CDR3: TGTGCCAGCAGTTACGGACAGGGGAAGTCAGATACGCAGTATTTT.

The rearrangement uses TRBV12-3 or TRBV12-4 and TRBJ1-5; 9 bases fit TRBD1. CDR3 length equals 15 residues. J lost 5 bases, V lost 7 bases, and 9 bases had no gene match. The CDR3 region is CASNVGQGQYQPQHF. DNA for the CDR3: TGTGCCAGCAATGTCGGACAGGGGCAGTATCAGCCCCAGCATTTT.

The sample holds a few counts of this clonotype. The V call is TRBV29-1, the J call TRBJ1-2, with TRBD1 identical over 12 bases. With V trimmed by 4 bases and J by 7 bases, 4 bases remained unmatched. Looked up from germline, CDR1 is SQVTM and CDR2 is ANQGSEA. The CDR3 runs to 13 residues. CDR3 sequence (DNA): TGCAGCGTTGTGGGACAGGGGGCTCTTGGCTACACCTTC. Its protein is CSVVGQGALGYTF.

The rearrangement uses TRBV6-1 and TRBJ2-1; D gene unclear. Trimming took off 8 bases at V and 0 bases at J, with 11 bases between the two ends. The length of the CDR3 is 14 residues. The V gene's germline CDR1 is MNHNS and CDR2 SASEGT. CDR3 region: CASVGVLSYNEQFF. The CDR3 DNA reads TGTGCCAGCGTCGGTGTCCTCTCCTACAATGAGCAGTTCTTC.

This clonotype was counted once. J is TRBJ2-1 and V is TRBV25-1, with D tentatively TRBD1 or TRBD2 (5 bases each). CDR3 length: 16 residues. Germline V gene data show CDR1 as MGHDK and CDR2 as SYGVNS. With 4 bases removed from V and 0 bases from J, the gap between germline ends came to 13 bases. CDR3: CASSGVWGRSYNEQFF. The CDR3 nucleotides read TGTGCCAGCAGTGGGGTATGGGGACGCTCCTACAATGAGCAGTTCTTC.

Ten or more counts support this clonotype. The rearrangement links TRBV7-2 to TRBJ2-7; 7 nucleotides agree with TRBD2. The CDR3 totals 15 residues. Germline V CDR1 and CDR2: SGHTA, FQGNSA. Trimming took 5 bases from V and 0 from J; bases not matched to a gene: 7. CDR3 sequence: CASSPSGVSSYEQYF. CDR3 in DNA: TGTGCCAGCAGCCCAAGCGGGGTCAGCTCCTACGAGCAGTACTTC. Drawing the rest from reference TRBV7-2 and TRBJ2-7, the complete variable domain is GAGVSQSPSNKVTEKGKDVELRCDPISGHTALYWYRQSLGQGLEFLIYFQGNSAPDKSGLPSDRFSAERTGGSVSTLTIQRTQQEDSAVYLCASSPSGVSSYEQYFGPGTRLTVT.

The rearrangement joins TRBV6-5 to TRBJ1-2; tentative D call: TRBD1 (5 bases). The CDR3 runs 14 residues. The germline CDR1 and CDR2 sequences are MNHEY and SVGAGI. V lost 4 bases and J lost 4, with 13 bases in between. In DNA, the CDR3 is TGTGCCAGCAGTTCATCGCTACAGGCCTATGGCTACACCTTC. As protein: CASSSSLQAYGYTF.

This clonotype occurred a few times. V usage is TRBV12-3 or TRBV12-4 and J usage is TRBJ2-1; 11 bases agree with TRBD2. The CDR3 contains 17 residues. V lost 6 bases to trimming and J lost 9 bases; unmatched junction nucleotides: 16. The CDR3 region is CASSPKSTSGILGEQFF. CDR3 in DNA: TGTGCCAGCAGCCCTAAATCGACTAGCGGGATATTGGGTGAGCAGTTCTTC.

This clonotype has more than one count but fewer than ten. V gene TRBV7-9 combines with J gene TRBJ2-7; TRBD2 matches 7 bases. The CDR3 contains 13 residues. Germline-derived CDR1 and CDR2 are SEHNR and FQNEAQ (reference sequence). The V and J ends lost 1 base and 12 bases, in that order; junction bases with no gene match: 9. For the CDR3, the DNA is TGTGCCAGCAGCTTAGTGGGAGGGGTTGAGGCGTACTTC. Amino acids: CASSLVGGVEAYF.

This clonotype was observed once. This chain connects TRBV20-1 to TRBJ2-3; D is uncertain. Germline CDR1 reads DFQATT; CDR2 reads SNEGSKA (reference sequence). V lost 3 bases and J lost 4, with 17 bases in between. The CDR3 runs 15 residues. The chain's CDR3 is CSARTPTVNPDTQYF. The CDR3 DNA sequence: TGCAGTGCTAGGACTCCAACAGTTAACCCAGATACGCAGTATTTT.

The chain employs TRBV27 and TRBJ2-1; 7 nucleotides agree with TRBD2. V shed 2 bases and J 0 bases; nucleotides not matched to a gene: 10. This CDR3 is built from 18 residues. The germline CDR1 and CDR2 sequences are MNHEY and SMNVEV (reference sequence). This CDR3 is CASSLRTSGLFSYNEQFF. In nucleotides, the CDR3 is TGTGCCAGCAGTTTAAGGACCTCGGGACTATTCTCCTACAATGAGCAGTTCTTC.

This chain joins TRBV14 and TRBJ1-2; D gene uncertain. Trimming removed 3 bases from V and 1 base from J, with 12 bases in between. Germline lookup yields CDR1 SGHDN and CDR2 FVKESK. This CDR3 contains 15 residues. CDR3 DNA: TGTGCCAGCAGCCAGGTGTCCAGGTTTAACTATGGCTACACCTTC. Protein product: CASSQVSRFNYGYTF.

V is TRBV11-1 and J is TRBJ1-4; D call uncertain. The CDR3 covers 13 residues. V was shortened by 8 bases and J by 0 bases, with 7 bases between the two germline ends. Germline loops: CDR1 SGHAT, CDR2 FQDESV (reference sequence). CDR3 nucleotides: TGTGCCAGCGGACGGTCAACTAATGAAAAACTGTTTTTT. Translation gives CASGRSTNEKLFF.

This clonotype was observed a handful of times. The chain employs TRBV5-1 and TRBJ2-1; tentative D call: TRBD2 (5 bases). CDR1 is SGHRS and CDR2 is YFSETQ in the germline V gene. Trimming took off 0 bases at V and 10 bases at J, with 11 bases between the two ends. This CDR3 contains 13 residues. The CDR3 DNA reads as TGCGCCAGCAGCTTGGGTTTAAGGGAGGAGCAGTTCTTC. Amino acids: CASSLGLREEQFF.

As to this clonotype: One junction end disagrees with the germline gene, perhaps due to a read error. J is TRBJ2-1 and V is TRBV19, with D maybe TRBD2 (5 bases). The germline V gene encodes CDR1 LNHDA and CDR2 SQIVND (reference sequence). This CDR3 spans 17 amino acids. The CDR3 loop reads CASSAGVRSSSYDEQFF. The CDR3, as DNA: TGTGCCAGTAGTGCCGGGGTCCGGTCTAGCTCCTACGATGAGCAGTTCTTC.

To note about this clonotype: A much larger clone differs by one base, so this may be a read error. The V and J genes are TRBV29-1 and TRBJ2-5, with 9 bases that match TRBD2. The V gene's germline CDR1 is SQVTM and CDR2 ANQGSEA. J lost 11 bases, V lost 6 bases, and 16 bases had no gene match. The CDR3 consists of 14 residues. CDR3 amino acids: CSVRVAGGPGEQYF. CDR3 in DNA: TGCAGCGTCCGGGTGGCGGGAGGGCCAGGTGAGCAGTACTTC.